The 13 T cell receptor beta chains listed next were all sequenced from one sample in a study of B cell selection in AIRE deficiency. Some clones are missing from TCRdb's copy, which holds only in-frame ones; the method was immunoSEQ multiplex PCR. The sample lists more than 25,000 clones; nearly 97% were seen once. CD4+CD127+ cells were sorted as the conventional CD4 T cells. Sequencing was performed on CD4+CD127+ conventional T cells sorted from PBMCs. The source is a human donor in good health.

The CDR3 sequence is CASSGQGNTGELFF. The CDR3 bases are TGTGCCAGCAGTGGACAGGGGAACACCGGGGAGCTGTTTTTT. The chain is built from TRBV2 and TRBJ2-2; 7 bases match TRBD1. The CDR3 spans 14 residues. CDR1 and CDR2 (germline): SNHLY, FYNNEI. Trimming cost V 4 bases and J 1 base; bases outside gene matches: 0.

The genes are TRBV11-1 and TRBJ2-2; weak D call: TRBD1 (5 bases). Trimming removed 2 bases at V and 2 bases at J, with 6 bases between. This CDR3 region has 14 residues. Germline V CDR1 and CDR2: SGHAT, FQDESV (reference sequence). The DNA for the CDR3 is TGTGCCAGCAGCTTACAGGGAAACACCGGGGAGCTGTTTTTT. Its protein is CASSLQGNTGELFF.

The V gene is TRBV18, the J gene TRBJ2-7, with D possibly matching TRBD1 (6 bases). The CDR3 extends over 13 amino acids. Trimming pared 5 bases from V and 3 bases from J, leaving 11 bases between. Germline V CDR1 and CDR2: KGHSH, LQKENI. CDR3 sequence: CASSSQQGYEQYF. The CDR3 DNA reads as TGTGCCAGCTCATCTCAACAGGGCTACGAGCAGTACTTC.

This chain uses TRBV6-5 with TRBJ2-1, with a weak D call TRBD2 (6 bases). The CDR3 spans 11 residues. Per germline, CDR1 MNHEY and CDR2 SVGAGI. V was pared by 8 bases and J by 9 bases, with 11 bases between. The CDR3 region has the DNA TGTGCCAGCTTGGCGGGGCGTGAGCAGTTCTTC. Translation: CASLAGREQFF.

V and J are TRBV9 and TRBJ1-2, with D possibly TRBD1 on 5 matching bases. V shed 0 bases and J shed 5 bases, with 11 bases lying between them. CDR1 is SGDLS, CDR2 YYNGEE, per germline. CDR3 length: 14 amino acids. Here the CDR3 reads CASSVERGFYGYTF. The CDR3 DNA sequence: TGTGCCAGCAGCGTAGAGAGGGGATTTTATGGCTACACCTTC.

V usage is TRBV5-6 and J usage is TRBJ1-6; tentative D call: TRBD1 (5 bases). The CDR3 spans 16 residues. V lost 0 bases to trimming and J lost 7 bases, with 14 bases between them. CDR1 SGHDT and CDR2 YYEEEE come from the germline V gene. The CDR3 is CASSLVDRENNSPLHF. CDR3 sequence (DNA): TGTGCCAGCAGCTTGGTAGACAGAGAAAACAATTCACCCCTCCACTTT.

This clone was detected once. The chain uses TRBV12-2 and TRBJ1-1; TRBD1, as called in the table, went unchecked against the DNA. TRBV12-2 is shown as a pseudogene. CDR3 length: 12 amino acids. The CDR3 spells CASRLGPVKAFF. CDR3 nucleotide sequence: TGTGCAAGTCGCTTGGGCCCGGTTAAGGCTTTCTTT.

The chain has TRBV11-2 and TRBJ2-3, with D perhaps assigned TRBD1 or TRBD2 (5 bases each). The CDR3 has 16 amino acids. Germline V gene sequence: CDR1 SGHAT, CDR2 FQNNGV. V was cut by 5 bases and J by 2 bases, with 17 bases left in between. CDR3 DNA sequence: TGTGCCAGCAGCGGCTTTTCGGGGCTCGCCACAGATACGCAGTATTTT. Protein: CASSGFSGLATDTQYF.

The J gene is TRBJ1-6, the V gene TRBV7-2, with D unresolved. Germline V lookup: CDR1 SGHTA, CDR2 FQGNSA. Trimming pared 5 bases from V and 3 bases from J, leaving 11 bases between. CDR3 length: 15 amino acids. The chain's CDR3 is CASSTPKGYNSPLHF. The CDR3 nucleotides read TGTGCCAGCAGCACCCCCAAGGGCTATAATTCACCCCTCCACTTT.

This rearrangement joins TRBV10-3 to TRBJ2-2; 9 nucleotides align to TRBD1. J lost 1 base, V lost 9 bases, and 3 bases had no gene match. The CDR3 sequence is 14 residues long. Germline values: CDR1 ENHRY, CDR2 SYGVKD. In DNA, the CDR3 is TGTGCCATTCCGGGACAGGGGAACACCGGGGAGCTGTTTTTT. It yields the protein CAIPGQGNTGELFF.

The gene calls are TRBV19 and TRBJ1-1, with 7 nucleotides matching TRBD1. The trim removed 7 bases at V and 6 bases at J, leaving 17 bases unmatched. This CDR3 comprises 16 residues. The germline V gene has CDR1 LNHDA and CDR2 SQIVND (reference sequence). The CDR3: CASNNPPQGGDAEAFF. CDR3 DNA: TGTGCCAGTAACAACCCGCCGCAGGGGGGGGACGCTGAAGCTTTCTTT.

The V and J genes are TRBV2 and TRBJ2-3; D might be TRBD1 (6 bases). CDR3 size: 12 residues. V lost 5 bases and J 7 bases, leaving 10 bases between the germline ends. The germline V gene has CDR1 SNHLY and CDR2 FYNNEI. The CDR3 spells CASSSRGYTQYF. The CDR3 nucleotides read TGTGCCAGCAGTTCCAGGGGATATACGCAGTATTTT.

This chain connects TRBV6-4 to TRBJ2-7; TRBD2 matches at 13 bases. The CDR3 length is 15 residues. CDR1 is MRHNA, CDR2 SNTAGT, per germline. V lost 11 bases to trimming and J lost 0 bases; unmatched junction nucleotides: 7. The CDR3 here is CAGGLAGKVSYEQYF. The CDR3, as DNA: TGTGCCGGGGGACTAGCGGGAAAGGTCTCCTACGAGCAGTACTTC.